This T cell receptor beta chain was identified in a study of CD8+ T cells in alopecia areata. Study information: Severity among treated patients was scored by the percentage of scalp area affected. Study-level results: The study found that many expanded lesional clones persisted in scalp and blood during tofacitinib. Possibly as an HLA-related effect, TCR sharing across patients appeared less clear than in mice.

RNA extraction and reverse transcription yielded cDNA as sequencing template. Sequenced by immunoSEQ multiplex PCR; TCRdb stores in-frame clones only, minus some. This sample has about 140,000 clones, with about 85% found just once. This clone was seen just once. What it recognizes is unknown. Documented treatment: oral pan-JAK inhibitor, 5-10 mg twice daily. The CDR3 runs 13 residues. The germline CDR1 and CDR2 sequences are SQVTM and ANQGSEA. The V and J ends lost 4 bases and 5 bases, in that order; junction bases with no gene match: 2. The TCR originated in a human donor with alopecia areata. The material sequenced was CD8+ T cells sorted from blood, taken at week 4, from a patient treated with tofacitinib. This chain links TRBV29-1 with TRBJ2-2, with 9 bases lining up with TRBD1. CDR3 protein: CSVGTGETGELFF. DNA of the CDR3: TGCAGCGTTGGGACAGGGGAAACCGGGGAGCTGTTTTTT.